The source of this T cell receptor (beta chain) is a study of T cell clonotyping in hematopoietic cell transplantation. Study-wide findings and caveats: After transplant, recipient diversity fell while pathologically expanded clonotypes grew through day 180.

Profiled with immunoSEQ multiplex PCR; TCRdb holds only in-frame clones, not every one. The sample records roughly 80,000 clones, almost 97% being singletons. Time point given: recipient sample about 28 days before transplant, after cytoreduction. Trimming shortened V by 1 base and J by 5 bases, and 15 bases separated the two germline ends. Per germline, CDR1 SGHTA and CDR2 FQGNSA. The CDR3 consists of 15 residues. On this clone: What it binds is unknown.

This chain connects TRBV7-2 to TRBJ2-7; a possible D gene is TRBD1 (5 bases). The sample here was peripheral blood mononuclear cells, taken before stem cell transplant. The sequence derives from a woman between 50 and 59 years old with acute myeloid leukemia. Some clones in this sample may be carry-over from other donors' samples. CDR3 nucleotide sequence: TGTGCCAGCAGCTTAGGGGGTCAGGGTCACCACGAGCAGTACTTC. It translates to CASSLGGQGHHEQYF.